Presented here are 5 T cell receptor beta chains from one specimen sequenced in a study of response to subunit inactivated influenza vaccine. From the RT-PCR reads, TCRdb called clonotypes with MiXCR, one entry per CDR3 protein. There are about 520,000 distinct CDR3 sequences in the sample; roughly 7.9% occur only once, and around 13% lies in the top ten. The input for sequencing was PBMCs from blood, taken 23 months after vaccination. The source of these receptors is a man between 45 and 75 years old who received an inactivated influenza vaccine.

This clonotype showed up many times. The chain recombines TRBV4-3 with TRBJ1-4, with 7 bases identical to TRBD1. Per the germline V gene, CDR1 is LGHNA and CDR2 is YSLEER. The CDR3 loop spans 15 amino acids. J gave up 4 bases and V 2 bases, and 4 bases lay outside the gene matches. CDR3 amino acids: CASSQQGQYNEKLFF. The CDR3 DNA reads as TGCGCCAGCAGCCAACAGGGACAGTATAATGAAAAACTGTTTTTT.

There are many counts of this clonotype. The rearrangement uses TRBV20-1 and TRBJ2-7; the D gene is possibly TRBD2 (6 bases). V lost 0 bases to trimming and J lost 1 base, with 13 bases between them. From germline, CDR1 is DFQATT and CDR2 SNEGSKA (reference sequence). CDR3 length equals 15 residues. The CDR3 loop reads CSARDRGRNSYEQYF. Here the CDR3 DNA reads TGCAGTGCTAGAGATCGAGGGAGGAATTCCTACGAGCAGTACTTC.

The rearrangement joins TRBV6-1 to TRBJ1-1, with 7 nucleotides matching TRBD1. The CDR3 is 13 amino acids. V lost 6 bases, J lost 10 bases, and 11 bases stayed unmatched. Germline V lookup: CDR1 MNHNS, CDR2 SASEGT. CDR3 in amino acids: CASRVSYRGVAFF. The CDR3 DNA sequence: TGTGCCAGCAGAGTAAGCTACAGGGGAGTAGCTTTCTTT.

The table lists this clonotype with many counts. This rearrangement joins TRBV3-1 to TRBJ1-3; the D is unclear. Germline-derived CDR1 and CDR2 are LGHDT and YNNKEL (reference sequence). The CDR3 extends over 15 amino acids. Trimming pared 7 bases from V and 0 bases from J, leaving 13 bases between. The CDR3 protein is CASTRTLSSGNTIYF. CDR3 nucleotide sequence: TGTGCCAGCACAAGGACCCTCAGCTCTGGAAACACCATATATTTT.

This clonotype was seen at least ten times. This rearrangement joins TRBV5-1 to TRBJ1-2; 8 nucleotides align to TRBD1. Germline V gives CDR1 SGHRS, CDR2 YFSETQ. The CDR3 extends over 13 amino acids. V shed 6 bases and J 6 bases; nucleotides not matched to a gene: 7. DNA of the CDR3: TGCGCCAGCAAGAGTGGACAGGGTGATGGCTACACCTTC. It encodes CASKSGQGDGYTF.